Listed here are 27 T cell receptor beta chains from one sample, sequenced in a study of T-cell memory formation after mild COVID-19. In TCRdb, the 5' RACE reads were re-called with MiXCR into one record per CDR3 protein. This sample has around 470,000 distinct CDR3 sequences, with over 15% found just once. The sequencing sample was made of PBMCs or a T cell subset sorted from them (not recorded which). All receptors come from an adult woman who had mild COVID-19 (a few samples of this study predate the infection). Cell type and time point are not known.

This clonotype turned up a few times. This chain joins TRBV2 and TRBJ2-3; D not resolved. CDR3 size: 15 residues. The germline gives CDR1 SNHLY, CDR2 FYNNEI. Trimming took 2 bases from V and 0 from J, leaving 9 bases between them. The CDR3, as DNA: TGTGCCAGCAGTGAAATGGCAGCGAGCACAGATACGCAGTATTTT. Translation: CASSEMAASTDTQYF.

This clonotype has just a few counts. The chain has TRBV3-1 and TRBJ2-1; 10 positions match TRBD2. Germline CDR1 and CDR2: LGHDT and YNNKEL (reference sequence). V was pared by 4 bases and J by 7 bases, with 7 bases of the junction left unmatched. CDR3 size: 15 residues. This CDR3 is CASSPLGLAANEQFF. CDR3 sequence (DNA): TGTGCCAGCAGCCCCCTTGGACTAGCGGCTAATGAGCAGTTCTTC.

This clonotype has only a few counts. V is TRBV11-2 and J is TRBJ2-5; 10 nucleotides agree with TRBD2. Germline V gives CDR1 SGHAT, CDR2 FQNNGV. This CDR3 is 15 amino acids long. V trimming: 3 bases; J trimming: 5 bases; junction bases outside the gene matches: 6. CDR3 DNA: TGTGCCAGCAGCTTTGCTAGCGGGAGTTCGGAGACCCAGTACTTC. Protein product: CASSFASGSSETQYF.

The chain combines TRBV7-2 with TRBJ2-5, with TRBD2 matching over 7 bases. V lost 5 bases to trimming and J lost 2 bases; unmatched junction nucleotides: 8. Germline V gene data show CDR1 as SGHTA and CDR2 as FQGNSA. This CDR3 is built from 15 residues. This CDR3 reads CASSEQLGLQETQYF. The CDR3 DNA sequence: TGTGCCAGCAGCGAACAGCTGGGACTACAAGAGACCCAGTACTTC.

The chain is built from TRBV7-3 and TRBJ1-1; D not certain. The V gene lost 2 bases and the J gene lost 1 base, with 14 bases spanning the gap. The CDR3 consists of 16 residues. Germline V CDR1 and CDR2: SGHTA, FQGTGA. The DNA for the CDR3 is TGTGCCAGCAGCTTATTCCTCGTGGCAGGGAACACTGAAGCTTTCTTT. Its protein product is CASSLFLVAGNTEAFF.

The gene calls are TRBV2 and TRBJ2-5; 8 bases are shared with TRBD1. From germline, CDR1 is SNHLY and CDR2 FYNNEI. Unmatched junction bases numbered 7, after V lost 3 bases and J lost 4 bases. The CDR3 is 15 amino acids. In DNA, the CDR3 is TGTGCCAGCAGTGAGACTCGACAGGGGATAGAGACCCAGTACTTC. This translates into CASSETRQGIETQYF.

The chain joins TRBV4-1 to TRBJ2-3; a possible D gene is TRBD2 (6 bases). The CDR3 length is 15 residues. Germline CDR1 and CDR2: MGHRA and YSYEKL. Between the trimmed V and J ends, which lost 8 bases and 0 bases, there was a span of 15 bases. The CDR3 here is CASQILAGSTDTQYF. As DNA, the CDR3 is TGCGCCAGCCAGATTCTCGCGGGGAGCACAGATACGCAGTATTTT.

The chain joins TRBV6-5 to TRBJ2-3, with TRBD2 as a possible D gene (6 bases). This CDR3 comprises 15 residues. CDR1 is MNHEY, CDR2 SVGAGI, per germline. V was pared by 4 bases and J by 1 base, with 12 bases between. CDR3 region: CASSFYGGGTDTQYF. CDR3 nucleotides: TGTGCCAGCAGTTTCTACGGCGGGGGCACAGATACGCAGTATTTT.

The V gene is TRBV29-1, the J gene TRBJ2-2; unclear D gene. Trimming took off 5 bases at V and 1 base at J, with 8 bases between the two ends. This CDR3 has 13 residues. CDR1 and CDR2 (germline): SQVTM, ANQGSEA. CDR3 protein: CSVSSVNTGELFF. In DNA, the CDR3 is TGCAGCGTTTCAAGCGTGAACACCGGGGAGCTGTTTTTT.

A few counts support this clonotype. V usage is TRBV14 and J usage is TRBJ2-3; 7 bases match TRBD1. Per germline, CDR1 SGHDN and CDR2 FVKESK. The CDR3 is made up of 15 amino acids. V shed 5 bases, J shed 6 bases, and the junction held 11 bases outside the gene matches. The CDR3 DNA is TGTGCCAGCAGCTCTCGACAGGGTAGTGCGGATACGCAGTATTTT. Protein product: CASSSRQGSADTQYF.

This clonotype was recorded many times. This rearrangement joins TRBV10-3 to TRBJ2-7; D is ambiguous. Trimming took off 3 bases at V and 2 bases at J, with 14 bases between the two ends. The CDR3 sequence is 15 residues long. Germline CDR1 is ENHRY and CDR2 is SYGVKD. As DNA, the CDR3 is TGTGCCATCAGTGAAGAGACAACCGTGGCCTACGAGCAGTACTTC. Translating it yields CAISEETTVAYEQYF.

This clonotype was recorded a few times. The V and J genes are TRBV20-1 and TRBJ1-1, with D possibly TRBD1 on 6 matching bases. The V end was cut by 3 bases, the J end by 8 bases, with 13 bases between. The CDR3 length is 12 residues. Germline CDR1 DFQATT, CDR2 SNEGSKA (reference sequence). CDR3 region: CSASRPGTEAFF. The DNA of the CDR3 is TGCAGTGCTAGTAGGCCCGGGACAGAAGCTTTCTTT.

The genes are TRBV12-3 or TRBV12-4 and TRBJ1-4; a possible D gene is TRBD1 (5 bases). The CDR3 has 15 residues. V was trimmed by 5 bases and J by 7 bases, leaving 17 bases between them. The CDR3 here is CASSHRGARGEKLFF. CDR3 in DNA: TGTGCCAGCAGTCATAGGGGAGCACGCGGTGAAAAACTGTTTTTT.

This rearrangement joins TRBV7-3 to TRBJ2-1; no clear D. With 3 bases removed from V and 2 bases from J, the gap between germline ends came to 11 bases. This CDR3 is built from 15 residues. CDR1 SGHTA and CDR2 FQGTGA come from the germline V gene. Here the CDR3 DNA reads TGTGCCAGCAGCTTCCAGACGGACCCCTACAATGAGCAGTTCTTC. It translates to CASSFQTDPYNEQFF.

This clonotype was counted between two and nine times. J is TRBJ1-5 and V is TRBV5-6; D gene unclear. CDR3 length: 13 amino acids. Germline CDR1 and CDR2: SGHDT and YYEEEE. With 3 bases removed from V and 7 bases from J, the gap between germline ends came to 11 bases. CDR3 amino acids: CASSSGPRQPQHF. For the CDR3, the DNA is TGTGCCAGCAGCTCTGGTCCAAGGCAGCCCCAGCATTTT. The full variable domain, its missing parts supplied by reference TRBV5-6 and TRBJ1-5, is DAGVTQSPTHLIKTRGQQVTLRCSPKSGHDTVSWYQQALGQGPQFIFQYYEEEERQRGNFPDRFSGHQFPNYSSELNVNALLLGDSALYLCASSSGPRQPQHFGDGTRLSIL.

The rearrangement uses TRBV11-1 and TRBJ1-1; D is perhaps TRBD1 (5 bases). Between the trimmed V and J ends, which lost 5 bases and 0 bases, there was a span of 13 bases. The germline gives CDR1 SGHAT, CDR2 FQDESV (reference sequence). The CDR3 spans 15 residues. Here the CDR3 DNA reads TGTGCCAGCAGCCCACTGGAGGGGATGAACACTGAAGCTTTCTTT. Protein product: CASSPLEGMNTEAFF. Together with reference TRBV11-1 and TRBJ1-1, the CDR3 gives the full variable domain: EAEVAQSPRYKITEKSQAVAFWCDPISGHATLYWYRQILGQGPELLVQFQDESVVDDSQLPKDRFSAERLKGVDSTLKIQPAELGDSAMYLCASSPLEGMNTEAFFGQGTRLTVV.

The sample holds a few counts of this clonotype. The chain uses TRBV29-1 and TRBJ2-3, with 7 nucleotides matching TRBD1. The CDR3 length is 13 residues. Unmatched junction bases numbered 6, after V lost 7 bases and J lost 2 bases. CDR1 is SQVTM and CDR2 is ANQGSEA in the germline V gene. The CDR3 DNA is TGCAGCGGAAGGGGACAGTACACAGATACGCAGTATTTT. This codes for CSGRGQYTDTQYF.

This chain uses TRBV25-1 with TRBJ2-7, with 10 bases fitting TRBD2. The CDR3 has 14 residues. J was trimmed by 2 bases and V by 3 bases; bases with no gene match: 1. Germline V CDR1 and CDR2: MGHDK, SYGVNS. The CDR3 sequence is CASSEGLATYEQYF. DNA of the CDR3: TGTGCCAGCAGTGAGGGACTAGCGACCTACGAGCAGTACTTC.

This clonotype was seen many times. This chain connects TRBV12-3 or TRBV12-4 to TRBJ2-3, with 7 bases identical to TRBD2. V dropped 1 base and J dropped 4; count of bases not matched to a gene: 2. This CDR3 is built from 14 residues. CDR3 nucleotides: TGTGCCAGCAGTTTAGGTGGGAGGGCAGATACGCAGTATTTT. This codes for CASSLGGRADTQYF.

This CDR3 reads CASTRHGTGDQPQHF. The CDR3 DNA reads TGTGCCAGCACCCGACATGGGACAGGGGACCAGCCCCAGCATTTT. This rearrangement joins TRBV6-6 to TRBJ1-5; 10 bases map to TRBD1. CDR3 size: 15 residues. V shed 7 bases and J 7 bases; nucleotides not matched to a gene: 10. Germline CDR1 and CDR2: MNHNY and SVGAGI (reference sequence).

This clonotype was recorded a few times. V gene TRBV29-1 combines with J gene TRBJ1-1; no reliable D call. V was pared by 4 bases and J by 2 bases, with 2 bases between. CDR1 is SQVTM, CDR2 ANQGSEA, per germline. CDR3 size: 10 residues. CDR3 loop: CSVGNTEAFF. The CDR3 region has the DNA TGCAGCGTTGGAAACACTGAAGCTTTCTTT. Variable domain in full (rest from reference TRBV29-1 and TRBJ1-1): SAVISQKPSRDICQRGTSLTIQCQVDSQVTMMFWYRQQPGQSLTLIATANQGSEATYESGFVIDKFPISRPNLTFSTLTVSNMSPEDSSIYLCSVGNTEAFFGQGTRLTVV.

This clonotype was seen a few times. J is TRBJ2-5 and V is TRBV5-4; the D is unclear. V lost 3 bases and J 5 bases, leaving 17 bases between the germline ends. The CDR3 is 15 residues long. Germline CDR1 and CDR2: SGHNT and YYREEE (reference sequence). Here the CDR3 DNA reads TGTGCCAGCAGCTCCGAAAACTCCGGGTGGGAGACCCAGTACTTC. Translated, it gives CASSSENSGWETQYF.

This clonotype was counted a few times. The chain is built from TRBV4-2 and TRBJ2-7; 7 nucleotides line up with TRBD2. This CDR3 is 16 amino acids long. CDR1 LGHNA and CDR2 YNFKEQ come from the germline V gene. The trim removed 4 bases at V and 6 bases at J, leaving 15 bases unmatched. The CDR3 nucleotides are TGTGCCAGCAGCCGGGAAGACCCAGCGGGGATTAGCGAGCAGTACTTC. Its protein product is CASSREDPAGISEQYF.

CDR3 coding DNA: TGTGCCAGCACGCGGTCTCGGGGCGCGATTATCACTGAAGCTTTCTTT. Translation: CASTRSRGAIITEAFF. The chain links TRBV2 to TRBJ1-1; possible D gene TRBD1, 5 bases. The CDR3 has 16 amino acids. Looked up from germline, CDR1 is SNHLY and CDR2 is FYNNEI. Trimming pared 7 bases from V and 4 bases from J, leaving 22 bases between.

V gene TRBV7-2 combines with J gene TRBJ2-7, with 8 bases lining up with TRBD1. The germline gives CDR1 SGHTA, CDR2 FQGNSA. The CDR3 spans 12 residues. V lost 3 bases and J lost 6; bases outside the gene matches: 1. The CDR3, as DNA: TGTGCCAGCAGCTTTGGACAGGGCGAGCAGTACTTC. Its protein is CASSFGQGEQYF.

This clonotype was detected only a few times. This chain uses TRBV12-3 or TRBV12-4 with TRBJ1-6; a possible D gene is TRBD1 (5 bases). This CDR3 spans 15 amino acids. The V end lost 2 bases, the J end lost 7 bases, and 12 bases lay between the germline ends. The CDR3 DNA reads TGTGCCAGCAGTTTATACCAGGGTCCAAATTCACCCCTCCACTTT. Amino acids: CASSLYQGPNSPLHF.

This clonotype showed up just a few times. The chain combines TRBV5-1 with TRBJ2-1; no clear D gene. Germline-derived CDR1 and CDR2 are SGHRS and YFSETQ. With 4 bases removed from V and 10 bases from J, the gap between germline ends came to 15 bases. The CDR3 is 13 residues long. CDR3 bases: TGCGCCAGCAGCGCGACCCTTTGGCGGGAGCAGTTCTTC. Protein sequence: CASSATLWREQFF.